This entry lists 24 T cell receptor beta chains sequenced from one sample in a study of T cells in localized non-small cell lung cancer. The method was immunoSEQ multiplex PCR; TCRdb's version includes in-frame clones alone and lacks a portion of them. The profile shows fewer than 13,000 clones, roughly half of them singletons. This specimen consisted of lymph node tissue, obtained before any cancer treatment. The receptors derive from a woman aged 35 to 69 with stage II squamous cell lung carcinoma.

The chain couples TRBV6-4 to TRBJ1-2; D ambiguous. The germline gives CDR1 MRHNA, CDR2 SNTAGT. The germline V and J ends were trimmed by 7 bases and 1 base, with 4 bases remaining between them. The CDR3 is made up of 11 amino acids. CDR3 loop: CASMSNYGYTF. The DNA for the CDR3 is TGTGCCAGCATGAGTAACTATGGCTACACCTTC.

The genes are TRBV28 and TRBJ2-5; 7 bases are a match to TRBD1. CDR1 and CDR2 (germline): MDHEN, SYDVKM. The CDR3 is 13 amino acids. J was trimmed by 5 bases and V by 3 bases; bases with no gene match: 3. Here the CDR3 DNA reads TGTGCCAGCAGTTTCGGCAGGGGGGAGACCCAGTACTTC. Its translation is CASSFGRGETQYF.

This rearrangement joins TRBV11-3 to TRBJ2-2; 7 bases are shared with TRBD1. Looked up from germline, CDR1 is SGHNT and CDR2 is YENEEA. Germline trimming cut 4 bases from V and 6 bases from J; bases unmatched to any gene: 5. This CDR3 comprises 14 residues. CDR3 nucleotides: TGTGCCAGCAGCTCGAACAGGGGATCCGGGGAGCTGTTTTTT. Translation: CASSSNRGSGELFF.

This clone was counted between two and nine times. This sequence joins TRBV11-3 and TRBJ1-1; D is uncertain. Per germline, CDR1 SGHNT and CDR2 YENEEA. V gave up 5 bases and J gave up 0 bases, with 13 bases separating them. This CDR3 is 15 amino acids long. The CDR3 sequence is CASSRKRNVNTEAFF. Here the CDR3 DNA reads TGTGCCAGCAGCCGGAAAAGGAACGTGAACACTGAAGCTTTCTTT.

The rearrangement links TRBV28 to TRBJ2-7, with TRBD2 matching over 7 bases. The CDR3 covers 18 residues. The germline gives CDR1 MDHEN, CDR2 SYDVKM. Trimming cost V 1 base and J 0 bases; bases outside gene matches: 12. CDR3 DNA sequence: TGTGCCAGCAGTTTATCAGGCCTAGCGGATTTTCACTCCTACGAGCAGTACTTC. Protein: CASSLSGLADFHSYEQYF.

The rearrangement links TRBV28 to TRBJ1-1, with D perhaps TRBD1 (5 bases). From germline, CDR1 is MDHEN and CDR2 SYDVKM. This CDR3 spans 12 amino acids. The V end lost 4 bases, the J end lost 6 bases, and 9 bases lay between the germline ends. The CDR3: CASSYGTAEAFF. In DNA form, the CDR3 reads TGTGCCAGCAGTTACGGGACCGCTGAAGCTTTCTTT.

This clone was detected a few times. The V gene is TRBV6-7, the J gene TRBJ2-7; TRBD2 matches 7 bases. TRBV6-7 is known as an ORF, though its function is uncertain. Losses at the gene ends were 6 bases for V and 7 bases for J; bases not matched to a gene: 6. The CDR3 sequence is 12 residues long. The CDR3 bases are TGTGCCAGCAGCAGGGAGGGCTGGGAGCAGTACTTC. Amino acids: CASSREGWEQYF.

The rearrangement links TRBV11-3 to TRBJ2-3, with 7 nucleotides matching TRBD2. The CDR3 has 15 residues. The junction had 13 bases not matched to a gene; V was cut back by 7 bases and J by 6 bases. The germline gives CDR1 SGHNT, CDR2 YENEEA. CDR3 in DNA: TGTGCCAGCACCAACCAAGATACCGGGAGGGATACGCAGTATTTT. This encodes CASTNQDTGRDTQYF.

This clone was observed a few times. The V and J genes are TRBV11-3 and TRBJ1-5, with D possibly matching TRBD1 (5 bases). CDR1 SGHNT and CDR2 YENEEA come from the germline V gene. Trimming shortened V by 3 bases and J by 1 base, and 13 bases separated the two germline ends. The CDR3 covers 16 residues. The CDR3 spells CASSLRAGGSNQPQHF. The CDR3 DNA follows: TGTGCCAGCAGCTTGCGGGCGGGGGGGAGCAATCAGCCCCAGCATTTT.

This chain connects TRBV19 to TRBJ2-1, with a possible D match to TRBD1 (5 bases). CDR1 and CDR2 (germline): LNHDA, SQIVND (reference sequence). This CDR3 contains 12 residues. The V end was cut by 3 bases, the J end by 9 bases, with 9 bases between. The chain's CDR3 is CASSILGVEQFF. The DNA for the CDR3 is TGTGCCAGTAGTATTTTAGGGGTTGAGCAGTTCTTC.

This clone was found once. The chain couples TRBV29-1 to TRBJ2-1, with 11 positions matching TRBD1. J gave up 8 bases and V 6 bases, and 12 bases lay outside the gene matches. The CDR3 covers 15 residues. CDR1 and CDR2 (germline): SQVTM, ANQGSEA. DNA for the CDR3: TGCAGCGTGTCGGGGGACAGGGGGAGAATGTATGAGCAGTTCTTC. It encodes CSVSGDRGRMYEQFF.

This sequence joins TRBV6-8 and TRBJ1-1; D is possibly TRBD1 (5 bases). The CDR3 contains 15 residues. Germline CDR1 is MNHGY and CDR2 is SAAAGT. The V gene lost 5 bases and the J gene lost 4 bases, with 17 bases spanning the gap. The CDR3 here is CASSERGPGGTEAFF. The CDR3 region has the DNA TGTGCCAGCAGTGAGAGGGGCCCGGGTGGCACTGAAGCTTTCTTT.

This chain connects TRBV14 to TRBJ2-2; D gene unclear. The length of the CDR3 is 13 residues. The germline V and J ends were trimmed by 4 bases and 5 bases, with 8 bases remaining between them. The germline CDR1 and CDR2 sequences are SGHDN and FVKESK. DNA for the CDR3: TGTGCCAGCAGCCCCTTACTAACCGGGGAGCTGTTTTTT. Translation gives CASSPLLTGELFF.

The V call is TRBV11-3, the J call TRBJ1-4; 9 bases match TRBD1. The trim removed 5 bases at V and 8 bases at J, leaving 12 bases unmatched. The CDR3 length is 16 residues. Germline values: CDR1 SGHNT, CDR2 YENEEA. The CDR3 loop is CASSRTGTGFREKLFF. DNA of the CDR3: TGTGCCAGCAGCCGAACCGGGACAGGGTTCCGCGAAAAACTGTTTTTT.

There are a few counts of this clone. The chain links TRBV6-8 to TRBJ2-7, with 10 bases lining up with TRBD2. Per the germline V gene, CDR1 is MNHGY and CDR2 is SAAAGT. The length of the CDR3 is 12 residues. V was pared by 10 bases and J by 7 bases, with 7 bases of the junction left unmatched. CDR3 residues: CAIRSSGREQYF. CDR3 sequence (DNA): TGTGCCATTCGGAGTAGCGGGAGGGAGCAGTACTTC.

The sample holds a few counts of this clone. The CDR3 DNA reads as TGTGCCAGCAGCGAGACACAGTCTGGAAACACCATATATTTT. Translating it yields CASSETQSGNTIYF. V is TRBV6-8 and J is TRBJ1-3; D remains ambiguous. Germline V lookup: CDR1 MNHGY, CDR2 SAAAGT. This CDR3 contains 14 residues. V was cut by 6 bases and J by 1 base, with 10 bases left in between.

This clone occurred a few times. The chain employs TRBV9 and TRBJ1-2; TRBD1 aligns across 8 bases. The germline CDR1 and CDR2 sequences are SGDLS and YYNGEE. This CDR3 has 16 residues. J lost 8 bases, V lost 1 base, and 13 bases had no gene match. Here the CDR3 reads CASSVQQGGLRRGYTF. For the CDR3, the DNA is TGTGCCAGCAGCGTACAACAGGGGGGTCTGCGAAGGGGCTACACCTTC.

The V gene is TRBV9, the J gene TRBJ2-3; 9 bases align to TRBD1. Germline trimming cut 0 bases from V and 6 bases from J; bases unmatched to any gene: 11. Per germline, CDR1 SGDLS and CDR2 YYNGEE. The CDR3 consists of 17 residues. The CDR3 nucleotides are TGTGCCAGCAGCGTAGATCCCCGGGGGACAGGGACCGATACGCAGTATTTT. Translated: CASSVDPRGTGTDTQYF.

This chain joins TRBV19 and TRBJ1-5; perhaps TRBD1 as D (5 bases). Germline V lookup: CDR1 LNHDA, CDR2 SQIVND (reference sequence). The germline V and J ends were trimmed by 6 bases and 0 bases, with 12 bases remaining between them. This CDR3 has 15 residues. CDR3 DNA sequence: TGTGCCAGTAGATGGGGCGGCTATAGCAATCAGCCCCAGCATTTT. Encoded protein: CASRWGGYSNQPQHF.

Concerning this clone itself: Sequence at one end of the junction differs from germline and may be a read error. The chain recombines TRBV27 with TRBJ2-7; 8 nucleotides align to TRBD1. The CDR3 has 13 amino acids. CDR1 is MNHEY and CDR2 is SMNVEV in the germline V gene (reference sequence). This chain's CDR3 is CATSGSTGGEQYF. The CDR3 DNA follows: TGTGCCACCAGTGGCTCAACAGGGGGCGAGCAGTACTTC.

The V call is TRBV25-1, the J call TRBJ2-2; no reliable D call. Looked up from germline, CDR1 is MGHDK and CDR2 is SYGVNS. This CDR3 region has 16 residues. V was cut by 3 bases and J by 0 bases, with 11 bases left in between. This CDR3 is CASSEFYLANTGELFF. The CDR3 coding sequence is TGTGCCAGCAGTGAGTTCTACCTGGCGAACACCGGGGAGCTGTTTTTT.

The genes are TRBV19 and TRBJ1-6; D unresolved. The CDR3 is made up of 16 amino acids. V was clipped by 3 bases and J by 10 bases, with 19 bases between them. The V gene's germline CDR1 is LNHDA and CDR2 SQIVND (reference sequence). CDR3 sequence: CASSIRPAGAESPLHF. For the CDR3, the DNA is TGTGCCAGTAGTATTAGGCCCGCGGGAGCGGAATCACCCCTCCACTTT.

V is TRBV4-1 and J is TRBJ1-1; 8 bases map to TRBD1. Trimming at V came to 1 base and at J to 5 bases, leaving 6 bases not matched to a gene. The germline V gene encodes CDR1 MGHRA and CDR2 YSYEKL. The CDR3 has 15 residues. Written as DNA, the CDR3 is TGCGCCAGCAGCCAAGCCCACAGGGGGAGAACTGAAGCTTTCTTT. Translating gives CASSQAHRGRTEAFF.

V gene TRBV6-8 combines with J gene TRBJ1-2, with D uncertain. Trimming pared 8 bases from V and 8 bases from J, leaving 18 bases between. The CDR3 sequence is 13 residues long. The germline V gene has CDR1 MNHGY and CDR2 SAAAGT. Here the CDR3 reads CASLPGETRGYTF. As DNA, the CDR3 is TGTGCCAGCCTTCCTGGGGAAACGAGGGGCTACACCTTC.